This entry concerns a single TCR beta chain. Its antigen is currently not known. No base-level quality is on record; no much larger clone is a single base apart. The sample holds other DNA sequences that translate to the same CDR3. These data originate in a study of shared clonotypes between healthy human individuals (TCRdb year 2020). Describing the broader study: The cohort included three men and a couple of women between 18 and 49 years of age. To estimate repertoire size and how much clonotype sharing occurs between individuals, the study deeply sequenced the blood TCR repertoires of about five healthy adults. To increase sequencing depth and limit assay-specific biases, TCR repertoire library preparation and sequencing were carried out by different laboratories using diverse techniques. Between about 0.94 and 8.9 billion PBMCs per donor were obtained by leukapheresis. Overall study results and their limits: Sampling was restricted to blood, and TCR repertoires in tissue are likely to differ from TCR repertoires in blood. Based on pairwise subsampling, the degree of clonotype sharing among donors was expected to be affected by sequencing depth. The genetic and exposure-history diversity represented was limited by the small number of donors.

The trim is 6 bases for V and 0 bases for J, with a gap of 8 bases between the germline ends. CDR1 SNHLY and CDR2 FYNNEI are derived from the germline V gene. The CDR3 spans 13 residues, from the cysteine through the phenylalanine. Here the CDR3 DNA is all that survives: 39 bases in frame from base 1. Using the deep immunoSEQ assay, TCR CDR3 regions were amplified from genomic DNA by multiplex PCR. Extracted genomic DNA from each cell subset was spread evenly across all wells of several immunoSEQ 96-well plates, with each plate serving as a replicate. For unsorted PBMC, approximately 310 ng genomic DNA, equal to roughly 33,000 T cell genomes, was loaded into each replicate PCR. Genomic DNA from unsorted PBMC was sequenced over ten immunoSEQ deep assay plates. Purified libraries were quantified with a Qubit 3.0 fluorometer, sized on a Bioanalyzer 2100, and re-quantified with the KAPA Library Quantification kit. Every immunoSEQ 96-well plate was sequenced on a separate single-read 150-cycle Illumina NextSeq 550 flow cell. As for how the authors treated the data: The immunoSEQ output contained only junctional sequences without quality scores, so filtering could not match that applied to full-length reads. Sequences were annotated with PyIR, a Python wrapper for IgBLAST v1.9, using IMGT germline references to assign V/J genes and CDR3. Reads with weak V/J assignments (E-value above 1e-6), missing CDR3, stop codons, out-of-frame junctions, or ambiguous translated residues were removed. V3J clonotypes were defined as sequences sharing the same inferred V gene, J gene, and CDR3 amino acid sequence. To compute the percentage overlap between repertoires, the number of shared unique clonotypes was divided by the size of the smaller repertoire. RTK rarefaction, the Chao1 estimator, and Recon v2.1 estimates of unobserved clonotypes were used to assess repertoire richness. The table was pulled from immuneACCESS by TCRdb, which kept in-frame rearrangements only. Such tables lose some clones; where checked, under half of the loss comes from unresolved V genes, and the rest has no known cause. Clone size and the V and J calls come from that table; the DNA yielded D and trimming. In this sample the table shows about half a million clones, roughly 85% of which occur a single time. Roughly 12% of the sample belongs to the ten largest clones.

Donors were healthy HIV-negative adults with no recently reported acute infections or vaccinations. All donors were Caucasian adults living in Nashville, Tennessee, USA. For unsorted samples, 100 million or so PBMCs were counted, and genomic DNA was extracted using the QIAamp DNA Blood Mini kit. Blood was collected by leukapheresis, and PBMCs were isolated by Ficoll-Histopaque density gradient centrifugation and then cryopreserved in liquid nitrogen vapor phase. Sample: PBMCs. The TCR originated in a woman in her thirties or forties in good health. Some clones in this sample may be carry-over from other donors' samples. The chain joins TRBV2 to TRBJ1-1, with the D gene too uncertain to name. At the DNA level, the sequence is TGTGCCAGCAGAGGTCAGCTGAACACTGAAGCTTTCTTT. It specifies CASRGQLNTEAFF.